These 23 T cell receptor beta chains originate from one sample sequenced in a study of T cell responses to AZD1222 COVID-19 vaccine. Libraries were prepared by immunoSEQ multiplex PCR; TCRdb keeps only in-frame clonotypes and omits some of them. The data hold over 90,000 clones, with 80% to 95% observed a single time. Material: peripheral blood, obtained 28 days after the second AZD1222 dose. All receptors come from an adult who received the AZD1222 COVID-19 vaccine.

V and J are TRBV7-9 and TRBJ2-3; 7 bases are a match to TRBD2. Looked up from germline, CDR1 is SEHNR and CDR2 is FQNEAQ (reference sequence). This CDR3 contains 14 residues. V dropped 4 bases and J dropped 6; count of bases not matched to a gene: 7. CDR3 loop: CASSYPGGWDTQYF. The CDR3 DNA follows: TGTGCCAGCAGCTACCCGGGGGGATGGGATACGCAGTATTTT.

This clone showed up just once. This chain links TRBV6-5 with TRBJ2-5; a possible D gene is TRBD1 (6 bases). With 2 bases removed from V and 1 base from J, the gap between germline ends came to 11 bases. The germline CDR1 and CDR2 sequences are MNHEY and SVGAGI. CDR3 length: 15 residues. The CDR3 loop is CASSYTRDTQETQYF. CDR3 sequence (DNA): TGTGCCAGCAGTTACACCCGGGACACCCAAGAGACCCAGTACTTC.

The CDR3, as DNA: TGTGCCAGCAGCTTAGTGCGGGGGGGGATGAATGAGCAGTTCTTC. It is translated as CASSLVRGGMNEQFF. V is TRBV11-3 and J is TRBJ2-1; TRBD2 matches at 9 bases. The CDR3 runs to 15 residues. V gave up 1 base and J gave up 7 bases; unmatched junction bases: 5. The germline CDR1 and CDR2 sequences are SGHNT and YENEEA.

This chain links TRBV28 with TRBJ2-7; D is ambiguous. The V and J ends lost 4 bases and 0 bases respectively, with 1 base between them. The CDR3 runs to 11 residues. Germline CDR1 is MDHEN and CDR2 is SYDVKM. The chain's CDR3 is CASSYSYEQYF. Written as DNA, the CDR3 is TGTGCCAGCAGTTACTCCTACGAGCAGTACTTC.

This clone showed up just once. The chain carries TRBV3-1 (or the pseudogene TRBV3-2) and TRBJ1-2; the D gene is possibly TRBD1 (6 bases). This CDR3 is 17 amino acids long. V was shortened by 1 base and J by 2 bases, with 17 bases between the two germline ends. Looked up from germline, CDR1 is LGHDT and CDR2 is YNNKEL (reference sequence). The CDR3 here is CASSQGFLGAGNYGYTF. DNA of the CDR3: TGTGCCAGCAGCCAAGGGTTTTTGGGGGCCGGGAACTATGGCTACACCTTC.

The chain is built from TRBV20-1 and TRBJ2-7; 7 nucleotides match TRBD1. Germline-derived CDR1 and CDR2 are DFQATT and SNEGSKA (reference sequence). V gave up 4 bases and J gave up 3 bases; unmatched junction bases: 0. The CDR3 length is 11 residues. CDR3 DNA sequence: TGCAGTGCTACAGGGGGCTACGAGCAGTACTTC. Amino acid sequence: CSATGGYEQYF.

This chain joins TRBV30 and TRBJ1-1, with unresolved D. The CDR3 sequence is 12 residues long. The germline V gene encodes CDR1 GTSNPN and CDR2 SVGIG (reference sequence). Between the trimmed V and J ends, which lost 3 bases and 4 bases, there was a span of 9 bases. Written as DNA, the CDR3 is TGTGCCTGGAGGGGTCGAGGCACTGAAGCTTTCTTT. Translating it yields CAWRGRGTEAFF.

The chain couples TRBV14 to TRBJ2-5; 7 positions agree with TRBD2. The CDR3 is 18 amino acids. Unmatched junction bases numbered 17, after V lost 2 bases and J lost 5 bases. Germline CDR1 is SGHDN and CDR2 is FVKESK. CDR3 bases: TGTGCCAGCAGCCAATCTTTGCGGGTGCGGGGGTTTACGGAGACCCAGTACTTC. Translation gives CASSQSLRVRGFTETQYF.

The rearrangement joins TRBV11-2 to TRBJ1-2; D not resolved. CDR1 is SGHAT and CDR2 is FQNNGV in the germline V gene. The CDR3 is 16 amino acids. Trimming stripped 1 base from V and 6 bases from J, with 18 bases between. The CDR3 sequence: CASSLVMWPTGDGYTF. The DNA for the CDR3 is TGTGCCAGCAGCTTAGTTATGTGGCCAACCGGGGATGGCTACACCTTC.

This chain connects TRBV6-6 to TRBJ1-2; D is unclear. The CDR3 covers 13 residues. From germline, CDR1 is MNHNY and CDR2 SVGAGI (reference sequence). V lost 6 bases to trimming and J lost 2 bases, with 10 bases between them. The CDR3 here is CASRTGGNYGYTF. The CDR3 DNA reads as TGTGCCAGCAGGACGGGAGGAAACTATGGCTACACCTTC.

The chain carries TRBV7-2 and TRBJ2-1; 9 bases align to TRBD2. Germline values: CDR1 SGHTA, CDR2 FQGNSA. The CDR3 is made up of 17 amino acids. Losses at the gene ends were 5 bases for V and 2 bases for J; bases not matched to a gene: 10. This chain's CDR3 is CASSPQAGGPPYNEQFF. The CDR3 nucleotides are TGTGCCAGCAGCCCTCAAGCGGGGGGCCCCCCCTACAATGAGCAGTTCTTC.

The chain recombines TRBV9 with TRBJ1-1; no definite D call. Deletions cut 3 bases from V and 2 bases from J, with 5 bases between. This CDR3 contains 12 residues. Germline V gene lookup returns CDR1 SGDLS and CDR2 YYNGEE. The CDR3 DNA reads TGTGCCAGCAGCGCAAGAAACACTGAAGCTTTCTTT. Translating it yields CASSARNTEAFF.

This clone has only one observation. V usage is TRBV5-1 and J usage is TRBJ2-1, with D possibly being TRBD2 (5 bases). Germline V gene data show CDR1 as SGHRS and CDR2 as YFSETQ. Trimming cost V 1 base and J 4 bases, with 18 bases left between them. There are 17 residues in the CDR3. The CDR3 protein is CASSLPNSGRGYNEQFF. CDR3 sequence (DNA): TGCGCCAGCAGCTTGCCCAACAGTGGGCGAGGGTACAATGAGCAGTTCTTC.

This clone was counted a few times. The chain carries TRBV18 and TRBJ2-7, with D hard to call. The CDR3 has 12 amino acids. The germline gives CDR1 KGHSH, CDR2 LQKENI. With 2 bases removed from V and 4 bases from J, the gap between germline ends came to 6 bases. CDR3 coding DNA: TGTGCCAGCTCACCAGGAACGTACGAGCAGTACTTC. Translation: CASSPGTYEQYF.

This clone was observed once. The CDR3 protein is CASSRDRSTDTQYF. CDR3 sequence (DNA): TGTGCCAGCAGTCGGGACAGAAGCACAGATACGCAGTATTTT. This chain uses TRBV2 with TRBJ2-3; 7 bases line up with TRBD1. The length of the CDR3 is 14 residues. The germline CDR1 and CDR2 sequences are SNHLY and FYNNEI. Unmatched junction bases numbered 2, after V lost 5 bases and J lost 0 bases.

The chain carries TRBV7-9 and TRBJ2-7; 7 bases line up with TRBD1. This CDR3 is built from 13 residues. V lost 5 bases and J lost 2; bases outside the gene matches: 3. Per germline, CDR1 SEHNR and CDR2 FQNEAQ (reference sequence). DNA for the CDR3: TGTGCCAGCAGCGAAGGGACAGCCTACGAGCAGTACTTC. This gives the protein CASSEGTAYEQYF.

This chain connects TRBV6-2 or TRBV6-3 to TRBJ2-2, with D perhaps matching TRBD1 (6 bases). The ends were cut back, 2 bases at V and 6 bases at J, with 13 bases in the middle. This CDR3 spans 15 amino acids. Germline V lookup: CDR1 MNHEY, CDR2 SVGEGT. The CDR3 is CASSYGPGVAGELFF. The CDR3 region has the DNA TGTGCCAGCAGTTACGGGCCAGGGGTTGCCGGGGAGCTGTTTTTT.

The chain links TRBV29-1 to TRBJ1-2; possibly TRBD1 for D (5 bases). The CDR3 totals 13 residues. Trimming removed 2 bases from V and 4 bases from J, with 11 bases in between. CDR1 and CDR2 (germline): SQVTM, ANQGSEA. The CDR3 reads CSVEFGTGYGYTF. The CDR3 DNA reads as TGCAGCGTTGAATTCGGCACAGGCTATGGCTACACCTTC.

The V and J genes are TRBV29-1 and TRBJ2-2, with 7 bases that match TRBD2. The germline V gene encodes CDR1 SQVTM and CDR2 ANQGSEA. The CDR3 totals 16 residues. The junction had 12 bases not matched to a gene; V was cut back by 7 bases and J by 1 base. The CDR3 DNA sequence: TGCAGCGCGTGGGGTAGTAGCGGGCGGAACACCGGGGAGCTGTTTTTT. Protein sequence: CSAWGSSGRNTGELFF.

CDR3 in DNA: TGTGCCAGTACCCCGACAGGGGGCGGTGGCTACACCTTC. It specifies CASTPTGGGGYTF. V and J are TRBV19 and TRBJ1-2; 10 bases are shared with TRBD1. Germline CDR1 and CDR2: LNHDA and SQIVND (reference sequence). The CDR3 is made up of 13 amino acids. The trim removed 7 bases at V and 7 bases at J, leaving 6 bases unmatched.

The V and J genes are TRBV7-2 and TRBJ1-5; no clear D gene. Germline assignment: CDR1 SGHTA and CDR2 FQGNSA. This CDR3 has 13 residues. Trimming stripped 1 base from V and 5 bases from J, with 6 bases between. The CDR3 coding sequence is TGTGCCAGCAGCTTAGACTCTTATCAGCCCCAGCATTTT. It specifies CASSLDSYQPQHF.

The chain joins TRBV11-1 to TRBJ2-3; 10 bases agree with TRBD2. CDR3 length: 14 residues. J gave up 10 bases and V 2 bases, and 6 bases lay outside the gene matches. CDR1 is SGHAT, CDR2 FQDESV, per germline (reference sequence). CDR3: CASSLLGLAGAQYF. The CDR3 DNA reads as TGTGCCAGCAGCTTACTTGGTCTAGCGGGGGCGCAGTATTTT.

The rearrangement joins TRBV18 to TRBJ2-7; a possible D gene is TRBD2 (7 bases). From germline, CDR1 is KGHSH and CDR2 LQKENI. V was trimmed by 3 bases and J by 0 bases, leaving 9 bases between them. The CDR3 loop spans 14 amino acids. CDR3 nucleotides: TGTGCCAGCTCACCCGGGGGGCGCTCCTACGAGCAGTACTTC. It codes for CASSPGGRSYEQYF. Drawing the rest from reference TRBV18 and TRBJ2-7, the complete variable domain is NAGVMQNPRHLVRRRGQEARLRCSPMKGHSHVYWYRQLPEEGLKFMVYLQKENIIDESGMPKERFSAEFPKEGPSILRIQQVVRGDSAAYFCASSPGGRSYEQYFGPGTRLTVT.